Presented here are 15 T cell receptor beta chains from one specimen sequenced in a study of early T cells in non-severe SARS-CoV-2 infection. Each CDR3 protein is one row after TCRdb ran MiXCR on the 5' RACE reads. The table includes about 89,000 distinct CDR3 sequences, about 14% detected once. The sequencing input was whole blood. Receptors originate from an adult who was a healthcare worker with PCR-confirmed SARS-CoV-2 infection or an uninfected control (not recorded which).

The V gene is TRBV5-1, the J gene TRBJ1-1, with D maybe TRBD1 (5 bases). V lost 1 base and J lost 4, with 14 bases in between. CDR1 is SGHRS and CDR2 is YFSETQ in the germline V gene. This CDR3 contains 15 residues. The CDR3 protein is CASSLLGGTSTEAFF. For the CDR3, the DNA is TGCGCCAGCAGCTTGTTGGGGGGAACGAGCACTGAAGCTTTCTTT.

The CDR3 nucleotides are TGTGCCAGCAGCTACCGGGCGGGGAACACTGAAGCTTTCTTT. It yields the protein CASSYRAGNTEAFF. The genes are TRBV12-3 or TRBV12-4 and TRBJ1-1; no firm D call. Trimming took off 6 bases at V and 1 base at J, with 12 bases between the two ends. CDR3 size: 14 residues.

The table lists this clonotype with a few counts. The genes are TRBV14 and TRBJ2-1, with unresolved D. CDR3 length: 11 residues. The germline V and J ends were trimmed by 2 bases and 12 bases, with 8 bases remaining between them. CDR1 and CDR2 (germline): SGHDN, FVKESK. In DNA, the CDR3 is TGTGCCAGCAGCCAATCCAGCTTGCAGTTCTTC. Encoded protein: CASSQSSLQFF.

In its sample, this clonotype was seen a few times. The chain is built from TRBV6-2 or TRBV6-3 and TRBJ1-1; D is unclear. The germline V gene has CDR1 MNHEY and CDR2 SVGEGT. V was trimmed by 4 bases and J by 5 bases, leaving 5 bases between them. The CDR3 has 11 amino acids. CDR3 coding DNA: TGTGCCAGCAGTTCAGGAACTGAAGCTTTCTTT. Its protein product is CASSSGTEAFF.

This clonotype was seen ten or more times. This sequence joins TRBV5-1 and TRBJ2-3, with 9 bases that match TRBD2. The CDR3 is 14 residues long. Trimming took 4 bases from V and 4 from J; bases not matched to a gene: 4. Germline V lookup: CDR1 SGHRS, CDR2 YFSETQ. This CDR3 reads CASSGGLAADTQYF. Here the CDR3 DNA reads TGCGCCAGCAGCGGGGGACTAGCAGCAGATACGCAGTATTTT.

The V gene is TRBV5-1, the J gene TRBJ2-3; D is unclear. V lost 0 bases and J lost 3, with 11 bases in between. Per germline, CDR1 SGHRS and CDR2 YFSETQ. CDR3 length equals 15 residues. The CDR3 DNA reads as TGCGCCAGCAGCTTGGCCTTAAAGAGGACAGATACGCAGTATTTT. Protein product: CASSLALKRTDTQYF.

This clonotype was seen at least ten times. CDR3 in amino acids: CATYRVPKQGTFNQPQHF. CDR3 DNA: TGCGCCACCTATAGGGTCCCGAAACAGGGGACCTTTAATCAGCCCCAGCATTTT. The V call is TRBV10-1, the J call TRBJ1-5; 7 bases are a match to TRBD1. CDR3 length: 18 residues. V lost 10 bases and J lost 4; bases outside the gene matches: 22. The germline gives CDR1 WNHNN, CDR2 SYGVQD (reference sequence).

This clonotype occurred a few times. The V gene is TRBV7-9, the J gene TRBJ2-7; the match to TRBD2 covers 9 bases. CDR3 length: 15 amino acids. The ends lost 4 bases at V and 0 bases at J; junction bases unmatched: 4. Germline values: CDR1 SEHNR, CDR2 FQNEAQ (reference sequence). The CDR3 nucleotides read TGTGCCAGCAGCTCACAAGCGGGGGGCTCCTACGAGCAGTACGTC. Its protein product is CASSSQAGGSYEQYV.

The chain has TRBV6-5 and TRBJ1-6; a weak D match, TRBD1 (6 bases). This CDR3 has 13 amino acids. Trimming stripped 6 bases from V and 7 bases from J, with 10 bases between. Germline lookup yields CDR1 MNHEY and CDR2 SVGAGI. Written as DNA, the CDR3 is TGTGCCAGCAGCCACAGGGTGAATTCACCCCTCCACTTT. Translated: CASSHRVNSPLHF.

A few counts support this clonotype. The rearrangement uses TRBV10-1 and TRBJ1-1; TRBD1 is a possible D gene (5 bases). This CDR3 has 14 amino acids. V lost 2 bases and J 4 bases, leaving 11 bases between the germline ends. Germline V gene data show CDR1 as WNHNN and CDR2 as SYGVQD (reference sequence). DNA for the CDR3: TGCGCCAGCAGTGAGCAGGATAGGGGCACTGAAGCTTTCTTT. Encoded protein: CASSEQDRGTEAFF.

J is TRBJ1-5 and V is TRBV20-1, with a tentative D call TRBD1 (5 bases). This CDR3 spans 16 amino acids. V was clipped by 5 bases and J by 3 bases, with 20 bases between them. Germline CDR1 reads DFQATT; CDR2 reads SNEGSKA (reference sequence). The CDR3 sequence: CSALLRDRLTNQPQHF. The CDR3 DNA is TGCAGTGCTCTCCTCCGGGACCGACTCACCAATCAGCCCCAGCATTTT.

The rearrangement joins TRBV12-3 or TRBV12-4 to TRBJ1-1; D unclear. The V gene lost 7 bases and the J gene lost 5 bases, with 14 bases spanning the gap. CDR3 length equals 13 residues. CDR3 nucleotides: TGTGCCAGCACGCCCGGAACGTGGACTGAAGCTTTCTTT. This encodes CASTPGTWTEAFF.

The CDR3 nucleotides are TGCAGTGCTAGAGCCACCAGGGGGGGATATCAGCCCCAGCATTTT. It is translated as CSARATRGGYQPQHF. V gene TRBV20-1 combines with J gene TRBJ1-5; 7 bases are a match to TRBD1. Germline assignment: CDR1 DFQATT and CDR2 SNEGSKA (reference sequence). J lost 5 bases, V lost 1 base, and 8 bases had no gene match. The CDR3 is 15 amino acids.

V is TRBV5-8 and J is TRBJ1-2; 9 bases match TRBD1. This CDR3 is built from 15 residues. With 3 bases clipped from V and 1 base from J, the junction kept 4 bases outside the gene matches. Germline-derived CDR1 and CDR2 are SGHTS and YDEGEE. In DNA form, the CDR3 reads TGTGCCAGCAGCTCCGGGACAGGGATTAACTATGGCTACACCTTC. Translating it yields CASSSGTGINYGYTF.

The V call is TRBV30, the J call TRBJ1-3, with no clear D. CDR1 GTSNPN and CDR2 SVGIG come from the germline V gene (reference sequence). V was cut by 1 base and J by 4 bases, with 5 bases left in between. This CDR3 spans 12 amino acids. CDR3 region: CAWSDQGNTIYF. CDR3 in DNA: TGTGCCTGGAGTGACCAGGGAAACACCATATATTTT. Complete variable domain (other parts from reference TRBV30 and TRBJ1-3): SQTIHQWPATLVQPVGSPLSLECTVEGTSNPNLYWYRQAAGRGLQLLFYSVGIGQISSEVPQNLSASRPQDRQFILSSKKLLLSDSGFYLCAWSDQGNTIYFGEGSWLTVV.